The 27 T cell receptor beta chains listed next were all sequenced from one sample in a study of T cell repertoires in cytomegalovirus infection. No antigen has been assigned to these receptors. MiXCR, run by TCRdb on the reads, gives a single entry per CDR3 protein. The table lists some 920,000 distinct CDR3 sequences, around 32% of them singletons. The material was cultured CD8+ T cells from PBMCs, obtained from culture after CMV antigen stimulation. These receptors were collected from a human donor in good health (CMV status not recorded). Some clones in this sample may be carry-over from other donors' samples.

This clonotype was observed a handful of times. The rearrangement links TRBV29-1 to TRBJ1-1; weak D call: TRBD1 (5 bases). Trimming left V 6 bases short and J 4 bases short, with 21 bases between. Germline CDR1 is SQVTM and CDR2 is ANQGSEA. CDR3 length equals 15 residues. CDR3 protein: CSVSRGGRGGTEAFF. CDR3 sequence (DNA): TGCAGCGTGTCGAGGGGAGGGAGAGGTGGCACTGAAGCTTTCTTT.

The chain has TRBV12-3 or TRBV12-4 and TRBJ1-2; D is uncertain. This CDR3 has 14 residues. V gave up 6 bases and J gave up 5 bases, with 16 bases separating them. Here the CDR3 reads CASSPGIPLYGYTF. In nucleotides, the CDR3 is TGTGCCAGCAGCCCGGGTATCCCTCTTTATGGCTACACCTTC.

This clonotype showed up just a few times. The chain is built from TRBV4-2 and TRBJ2-1; 10 nucleotides line up with TRBD1. V was pared by 0 bases and J by 6 bases, with 5 bases of the junction left unmatched. Germline V lookup: CDR1 LGHNA, CDR2 YNFKEQ. This CDR3 is 16 amino acids long. CDR3 sequence (DNA): TGTGCCAGCAGCCAAGACCCGGGACAGGGGTTCAATGAGCAGTTCTTC. Protein sequence: CASSQDPGQGFNEQFF.

The chain has TRBV24-1 and TRBJ2-3; 7 nucleotides align to TRBD1. The CDR3 has 16 amino acids. The junction had 4 bases not matched to a gene; V was cut back by 0 bases and J by 2 bases. From germline, CDR1 is KGHDR and CDR2 SFDVKD. CDR3 sequence: CATSDLGDSTTDTQYF. The CDR3 DNA reads as TGTGCCACCAGTGATTTGGGGGACAGCACCACAGATACGCAGTATTTT.

The J gene is TRBJ2-5, the V gene TRBV5-4; 9 nucleotides align to TRBD2. CDR3 length equals 17 residues. Germline V gene lookup returns CDR1 SGHNT and CDR2 YYREEE (reference sequence). Germline trimming cut 9 bases from V and 3 bases from J; bases unmatched to any gene: 18. The CDR3 here is CATPLVSGGRREETQYF. CDR3 DNA: TGTGCCACCCCCTTGGTTAGCGGGGGTCGGAGGGAAGAGACCCAGTACTTC.

Points on this clonotype: An end of the junction differs from the germline gene, which may be a read error. V gene TRBV7-6 combines with J gene TRBJ1-2; D is perhaps TRBD1 (6 bases). The CDR3 is 13 residues long. Germline V gene sequence: CDR1 SGHVS, CDR2 FNYEAQ. CDR3 loop: CANSLSGAGGYTF. The CDR3 DNA sequence: TGTGCCAACAGCCTATCAGGGGCGGGAGGCTACACCTTC. Drawing the rest from reference TRBV7-6 and TRBJ1-2, the complete variable domain is GAGVSQSPRYKVTKRGQDVALRCDPISGHVSLYWYRQALGQGPEFLTYFNYEAQQDKSGLPNDRFSAERPEGSISTLTIQRTEQRDSAMYRCANSLSGAGGYTFGSGTRLTVV.

This clonotype showed up just a few times. V gene TRBV5-6 combines with J gene TRBJ2-1; D may match TRBD1 or TRBD2 (5 bases each). CDR1 and CDR2 (germline): SGHDT, YYEEEE. This CDR3 is built from 14 residues. Deletions cut 4 bases from V and 6 bases from J, with 14 bases between. CDR3 in amino acids: CASSTGRPGNEQFF. The CDR3 nucleotides read TGTGCCAGCAGCACGGGACGGCCCGGCAATGAGCAGTTCTTC.

The rearrangement links TRBV10-3 to TRBJ2-2; D is unclear. The CDR3 extends over 13 amino acids. V was pared by 11 bases and J by 1 base, with 11 bases between. Germline CDR1 reads ENHRY; CDR2 reads SYGVKD. DNA for the CDR3: TGTGCCTCGGTCAGCCAGAACACCGGGGAGCTGTTTTTT. This codes for CASVSQNTGELFF.

Worth noting for this clonotype: This may be a read error: a much more frequent sequence differs by one nucleotide. The CDR3 reads CASRQDGNEQFF. In DNA form, the CDR3 reads TGTGCCAGCAGGCAGGACGGCAATGAGCAGTTCTTC. This chain joins TRBV5-4 and TRBJ2-1; D gene unclear. V was shortened by 5 bases and J by 6 bases, with 9 bases between the two germline ends. The CDR3 is 12 amino acids. Looked up from germline, CDR1 is SGHNT and CDR2 is YYREEE (reference sequence). Together with reference TRBV5-4 and TRBJ2-1, the CDR3 gives the full variable domain: ETGVTQSPTHLIKTRGQQVTLRCSSQSGHNTVSWYQQALGQGPQFIFQYYREEENGRGNFPPRFSGLQFPNYSSELNVNALELDDSALYLCASRQDGNEQFFGPGTRLTVL.

In its sample, this clonotype was seen a few times. The chain combines TRBV24-1 with TRBJ2-5; weak D call: TRBD2 (6 bases). This CDR3 comprises 15 residues. V dropped 1 base and J dropped 1 base, with 9 bases sitting between them. CDR1 and CDR2 (germline): KGHDR, SFDVKD. The CDR3 sequence is CATSDFAGSQETQYF. In nucleotides, the CDR3 is TGTGCCACCAGTGATTTCGCGGGGAGCCAAGAGACCCAGTACTTC.

In this sample, this clonotype turned up a few times. The V gene is TRBV7-2, the J gene TRBJ1-5; 7 bases fit TRBD1. CDR3 size: 15 residues. The trim removed 1 base at V and 6 bases at J, leaving 6 bases unmatched. From germline, CDR1 is SGHTA and CDR2 FQGNSA. Here the CDR3 DNA reads TGTGCCAGCAGCTTAGTGACAGGGATAGGTCAGCCCCAGCATTTT. As protein: CASSLVTGIGQPQHF. Full variable domain (outside the CDR3, taken from reference TRBV7-2 and TRBJ1-5): GAGVSQSPSNKVTEKGKDVELRCDPISGHTALYWYRQSLGQGLEFLIYFQGNSAPDKSGLPSDRFSAERTGGSVSTLTIQRTQQEDSAVYLCASSLVTGIGQPQHFGDGTRLSIL.

The chain couples TRBV7-9 to TRBJ2-3; possible D gene TRBD1, 6 bases. This CDR3 spans 14 amino acids. Between the trimmed V and J ends, which lost 8 bases and 2 bases, there was a span of 14 bases. CDR1 is SEHNR, CDR2 FQNEAQ, per germline (reference sequence). Here the CDR3 reads CASGQGLVTDTQYF. CDR3 sequence (DNA): TGTGCCAGCGGGCAGGGGTTAGTCACAGATACGCAGTATTTT.

The rearrangement uses TRBV4-1 and TRBJ2-1; no reliable D call. Trimming took 0 bases from V and 4 from J, leaving 7 bases between them. Germline V CDR1 and CDR2: MGHRA, YSYEKL. The CDR3 covers 14 residues. CDR3 sequence: CASSQEALYNEQFF. In DNA, the CDR3 is TGCGCCAGCAGCCAAGAGGCCTTGTACAATGAGCAGTTCTTC.

The chain recombines TRBV24-1 with TRBJ1-5; 8 nucleotides align to TRBD1. CDR1 is KGHDR and CDR2 is SFDVKD in the germline V gene. V lost 7 bases to trimming and J lost 0 bases; unmatched junction nucleotides: 16. The CDR3 loop spans 19 amino acids. CDR3 in DNA: TGTGCCACCAGGCAGCCCGGGACAGGCAGAGATAATAGCAATCAGCCCCAGCATTTT. The encoded protein is CATRQPGTGRDNSNQPQHF.

The CDR3 is CASSSPDGATDTQYF. Here the CDR3 DNA reads TGCGCCAGCAGCAGCCCGGACGGCGCCACAGATACGCAGTATTTT. This chain uses TRBV5-1 with TRBJ2-3, with D uncertain. The CDR3 is made up of 15 amino acids. V dropped 4 bases and J dropped 2 bases, with 14 bases sitting between them. In germline, CDR1 is SGHRS, CDR2 YFSETQ.

The chain employs TRBV6-6 and TRBJ2-5; no clear D. The ends were cut back, 7 bases at V and 13 bases at J, with 10 bases in the middle. This CDR3 region has 9 residues. Germline CDR1 MNHNY, CDR2 SVGAGI (reference sequence). The CDR3 protein is CASNLPGYF. Here the CDR3 DNA reads TGTGCCAGCAATCTCCCGGGGTACTTC.

The rearrangement uses TRBV6-5 and TRBJ1-6; D not certain. Trimming removed 4 bases at V and 2 bases at J, with 6 bases between. Germline V lookup: CDR1 MNHEY, CDR2 SVGAGI. This CDR3 spans 14 amino acids. Written as DNA, the CDR3 is TGTGCCAGCAGTTTACAGACCTATAATTCACCCCTCCACTTT. Translating gives CASSLQTYNSPLHF.

The rearrangement links TRBV2 to TRBJ1-5, with D possibly being TRBD1 (6 bases). Germline loops: CDR1 SNHLY, CDR2 FYNNEI. CDR3 length: 14 amino acids. Between the trimmed V and J ends, which lost 1 base and 7 bases, there was a span of 11 bases. The CDR3 sequence is CASSEDRVYQPQHF. Written as DNA, the CDR3 is TGTGCCAGCAGTGAAGACAGGGTGTACCAGCCCCAGCATTTT.

This clonotype was counted only a few times. The chain carries TRBV7-9 and TRBJ1-3; no firm D call. The CDR3 covers 16 residues. CDR1 is SEHNR and CDR2 is FQNEAQ in the germline V gene (reference sequence). Deletions cut 5 bases from V and 0 bases from J, with 14 bases between. CDR3 bases: TGTGCCAGCAGCCTAGTTGAAGGCCACTCTGGAAACACCATATATTTT. It codes for CASSLVEGHSGNTIYF.

This clonotype has just a few counts. The chain carries TRBV12-5 and TRBJ1-1; 8 bases map to TRBD1. Trimming removed 3 bases from V and 2 bases from J; junction bases left unmatched: 8. The CDR3 loop spans 16 amino acids. The V gene's germline CDR1 is LGHNT and CDR2 FRNRAP. The CDR3 loop is CASGFWSGQVNTEAFF. For the CDR3, the DNA is TGTGCTAGTGGTTTCTGGTCGGGACAGGTTAACACTGAAGCTTTCTTT.

This clonotype was found many times. The V gene is TRBV7-6, the J gene TRBJ2-1, with D possibly TRBD2 on 5 matching bases. The CDR3 sequence is 17 residues long. The germline CDR1 and CDR2 sequences are SGHVS and FNYEAQ. V lost 4 bases and J lost 2, with 18 bases in between. The CDR3: CASSSELGLLAYNEQFF. The CDR3 DNA is TGTGCCAGCAGCTCAGAACTAGGGCTTCTCGCCTACAATGAGCAGTTCTTC.

The chain uses TRBV7-2 and TRBJ1-1; TRBD1 matches at 7 bases. V trimming: 1 base; J trimming: 4 bases; junction bases outside the gene matches: 9. CDR1 and CDR2 from the germline V gene are SGHTA and FQGNSA. The CDR3 length is 16 residues. The CDR3 loop is CASSLVGDREGTEAFF. For the CDR3, the DNA is TGTGCCAGCAGCTTAGTAGGTGACAGGGAAGGCACTGAAGCTTTCTTT.

The genes are TRBV19 and TRBJ2-2; TRBD2 aligns across 7 bases. Looked up from germline, CDR1 is LNHDA and CDR2 is SQIVND (reference sequence). The CDR3 is made up of 16 amino acids. Trimming removed 1 base from V and 5 bases from J; junction bases left unmatched: 7. CDR3 coding DNA: TGTGCCAGTAGTATAGCGGCTAGCGGAGAAACCGGGGAGCTGTTTTTT. Encoded protein: CASSIAASGETGELFF.

The CDR3: CSTDPLYGYTF. The CDR3 nucleotides read TGCAGTACAGATCCGCTATATGGCTACACCTTC. This chain uses TRBV20-1 with TRBJ1-2, with no clear D. This CDR3 is 11 amino acids long. Deletions cut 8 bases from V and 5 bases from J, with 12 bases between. Germline CDR1 DFQATT, CDR2 SNEGSKA (reference sequence).

There are a few counts of this clonotype. This chain joins TRBV20-1 and TRBJ1-2, with 7 bases fitting TRBD1. The V gene's germline CDR1 is DFQATT and CDR2 SNEGSKA (reference sequence). The CDR3 runs to 14 residues. With V trimmed by 6 bases and J by 0 bases, 7 bases remained unmatched. The CDR3 loop reads CSALTGTANYGYTF. For the CDR3, the DNA is TGCAGTGCCCTAACCGGGACAGCTAACTATGGCTACACCTTC.

This clonotype was seen many times. V usage is TRBV7-2 and J usage is TRBJ2-1; 12 bases are shared with TRBD2. Germline assignment: CDR1 SGHTA and CDR2 FQGNSA. Germline trimming cut 2 bases from V and 2 bases from J; bases unmatched to any gene: 4. This CDR3 has 17 amino acids. CDR3 sequence reads: CASSLRLAGVAYNEQFF. For the CDR3, the DNA is TGTGCCAGCAGCTTAAGACTAGCGGGGGTCGCCTACAATGAGCAGTTCTTC. Full variable domain (rest looked up from reference TRBV7-2 and TRBJ2-1): GAGVSQSPSNKVTEKGKDVELRCDPISGHTALYWYRQSLGQGLEFLIYFQGNSAPDKSGLPSDRFSAERTGGSVSTLTIQRTQQEDSAVYLCASSLRLAGVAYNEQFFGPGTRLTVL.

The V call is TRBV7-8, the J call TRBJ1-1; D is unresolved. The V gene's germline CDR1 is SGHVS and CDR2 FQNEAQ. V was pared by 5 bases and J by 3 bases, with 13 bases between. The CDR3 is made up of 14 amino acids. As DNA, the CDR3 is TGTGCCAGCAGCCGGTTAGGAGGTGACACTGAAGCTTTCTTT. Amino acids: CASSRLGGDTEAFF. Using reference TRBV7-8 and TRBJ1-1 for the parts outside the CDR3, the full variable domain is GAGVSQSPRYKVAKRGQDVALRCDPISGHVSLFWYQQALGQGPEFLTYFQNEAQLDKSGLPSDRFFAERPEGSVSTLKIQRTQQEDSAVYLCASSRLGGDTEAFFGQGTRLTVV.